These T cell receptor beta chains were read from a single sample in a study of early T cells in non-severe SARS-CoV-2 infection. One entry per CDR3 protein results from TCRdb running MiXCR on the 5' RACE reads. Of around 70,000 distinct CDR3 sequences in the sample, around 8.7% were seen once. Sequences were obtained from whole blood. These receptors were collected from an adult who was a healthcare worker with PCR-confirmed SARS-CoV-2 infection or an uninfected control (not recorded which). The CDR3 runs from the conserved cysteine through the conserved F or W. A D gene is named only where the DNA matches it firmly. Only part of the rows carry a size: once, few, many, or a class if the clone is expanded.

>NA|many|TRBJ2-5|TRBV5-1
TGCGCCAGCAGAACTCCGGGGTCACAAGAGACCCAGTACTTC
CASRTPGSQETQYF
>TRBD1|few|TRBJ2-2|TRBV4-2
TGTGCCAGCAGCCAAGATGGAGGGACAGGGTCGAGGGACACCGGGGAGCTGTTTTTT
CASSQDGGTGSRDTGELFF
>NA|NA|TRBJ1-5|TRBV29-1
TGCAGCGTTGTCTCGGGGTTTGACCAGCCCCAGCATTTT
CSVVSGFDQPQHF
>TRBD2|NA|TRBJ2-5|TRBV3-1
TGTGCCAGCAGCCAAGATTGGAGCGGGAGCTGGGACCAGTACTTC
CASSQDWSGSWDQYF
>NA|few|TRBJ1-1|TRBV20-1
TGCAGTGCCGTCGACCGCATGAACACTGAAGCTTTCTTT
CSAVDRMNTEAFF
>TRBD2|many|TRBJ2-3|TRBV29-1
TGCAGCGTTGCCTCGACTAGCGGACGCACAGATACGCAGTATTTT
CSVASTSGRTDTQYF
>NA|NA|TRBJ2-7|TRBV20-1
TGCAGTGCTAGATTGGCTCGAGCCGGGACCTACGAGCAGTACTTC
CSARLARAGTYEQYF
>NA|few|TRBJ1-5|TRBV30
TGTGCCTGGAGTGAGACTAGGCAGCCCCAGCATTTT
CAWSETRQPQHF
>TRBD2|NA|TRBJ2-3|TRBV20-1
TGCAGTGCTAGAGAGGGGACTAGCAGTTTTCAGCAGTATTTT
CSAREGTSSFQQYF
>TRBD1|many|TRBJ1-2|TRBV4-1
TGCGCCAGCGCCGAAGGGGACAGACCTAACTATGGCTACACCTTC
CASAEGDRPNYGYTF
>NA|few|TRBJ2-3|TRBV12-3/TRBV12-4
TGTGCCAGCAGTTTTGGACCAAGCACAGATACGCAGTATTTT
CASSFGPSTDTQYF
>NA|NA|TRBJ2-1|TRBV4-3
TGCGCCAGCAGCCTTGGGTCGGCCAGGGAAGTCTACAATGAGCAGTTCTTC
CASSLGSAREVYNEQFF
>NA|many|TRBJ1-5|TRBV7-6
TGTGCCAGCAGCTTATATGGGGGTAGCAATCAGCCCCAGCATTTT
CASSLYGGSNQPQHF
>TRBD2|few|TRBJ2-7|TRBV4-1
TGCGCCAGCAGCCAAGATATCTGGACTAGCACCGAGCAGTACTTC
CASSQDIWTSTEQYF